These T cell receptor beta chains were read from a single sample in a study of blood T cells in healthy people across ages. A single record per CDR3 protein comes from TCRdb applying MiXCR to the 5' RACE reads. The sample gives around 1.5 million distinct CDR3 sequences, roughly 40% of which show up once; 7.9% is in the top ten. The specimen sequenced was blood. These receptors came from a woman between 18 and 29 years old in good health. CDR3s include the opening cysteine and the closing phenylalanine or tryptophan. A D gene is named only where the DNA matches it firmly. Not every row has a clone size; where given, it reads once, few, many or a size class.

D	J	size	V	CDR3	DNA
TRBD1	TRBJ1-2	-	TRBV24-1	CATSDSTGYGYTF	TGTGCCACCAGTGACTCGACAGGGTATGGCTACACCTTC
-	TRBJ1-5	-	TRBV20-1	CSARDRGAGSNQPQHF	TGCAGTGCTAGAGATCGGGGGGCGGGCAGCAATCAGCCCCAGCATTTT
-	TRBJ2-5	-	TRBV4-1	CASGQSTGARTGETQYF	TGCGCCAGCGGCCAATCAACGGGAGCCCGAACCGGAGAGACCCAGTACTTC
-	TRBJ2-4	few	TRBV12-3/TRBV12-4	CASKRKGGTVAKNIQYF	TGTGCCAGCAAGCGCAAGGGGGGAACTGTGGCCAAAAACATTCAGTACTTC
-	TRBJ2-5	-	TRBV15	CATSRGGTQYF	TGTGCCACCAGCAGGGGGGGGACCCAGTACTTC
-	TRBJ1-5	few	TRBV12-3/TRBV12-4	CASTLTGVSNQPQHF	TGTGCCAGCACCCTGACAGGAGTTAGCAATCAGCCCCAGCATTTT
-	TRBJ1-1	-	TRBV21-1	CARRDRGWTEAFF	TGTGCCAGAAGGGACAGGGGTTGGACTGAAGCTTTCTTT
-	TRBJ2-7	-	TRBV21-1	CASSKAALAGGLGEQYF	TGTGCCAGCAGCAAAGCGGCGTTAGCGGGAGGGCTCGGCGAGCAGTACTTC
-	TRBJ1-1	-	TRBV29-1	CSALPSGDTEAFF	TGCAGCGCCCTCCCGTCGGGGGACACTGAAGCTTTCTTT
TRBD1	TRBJ1-6	-	TRBV9	CASSAGQGTSSYNSPLHF	TGTGCCAGCAGCGCGGGACAGGGGACTAGCTCCTATAATTCACCCCTCCACTTT
-	TRBJ2-5	-	TRBV6-1	CASRNARTEGRSTQYF	TGTGCCAGCAGAAACGCAAGGACGGAGGGTCGATCGACCCAGTACTTC
TRBD1	TRBJ1-2	few	TRBV7-6	CASSEDRGDSGYTF	TGTGCCAGCAGCGAGGACAGGGGGGACTCTGGCTACACCTTC
TRBD2	TRBJ2-7	once	TRBV7-9	CASSSAGTSDRGGNEQYF	TGTGCCAGCAGCTCCGCCGGGACTAGCGACCGAGGGGGAAATGAGCAGTACTTC
TRBD1	TRBJ2-7	-	TRBV12-3/TRBV12-4	CASSARRDRGYEQYF	TGTGCCAGCAGTGCGCGCCGGGACAGGGGCTACGAGCAGTACTTC
-	TRBJ1-2	-	TRBV21-1	CASSTPTLTNYGYTF	TGTGCCAGCAGCACCCCCACGCTCACTAACTATGGCTACACCTTC
TRBD1	TRBJ1-2	few	TRBV5-1	CASSLSPDRGGTF	TGCGCCAGCAGCTTATCCCCCGACAGGGGCGGCACCTTC
-	TRBJ1-1	-	TRBV18	CASSFGRGSLNTEAFF	TGTGCCAGCTCTTTCGGCCGGGGCAGCTTAAACACTGAAGCTTTCTTT
-	TRBJ2-5	many	TRBV10-3	CATGPQETQYF	TGTGCCACGGGACCACAAGAGACCCAGTACTTC
-	TRBJ1-1	-	TRBV29-1	CSVVSRGAFF	TGCAGCGTTGTCTCCCGGGGCGCTTTCTTT
-	TRBJ1-1	-	TRBV20-1	CSAPKIGFGITEAFF	TGCAGTGCTCCCAAGATAGGATTCGGTATTACTGAAGCTTTCTTT
TRBD2	TRBJ2-7	few	TRBV7-8	CASSRGLAGESSYEQYF	TGTGCCAGCAGCCGAGGACTAGCGGGCGAAAGCTCCTACGAGCAGTACTTC
TRBD1	TRBJ2-5	-	TRBV10-3	CAATGPLSETQYF	TGTGCCGCGACAGGGCCCCTGAGTGAGACCCAGTACTTC